A selection of T cell receptor beta chains follows, all from one sample in a study of T cell responses to AZD1222 COVID-19 vaccine. Data came from immunoSEQ multiplex PCR; TCRdb stores just in-frame clones and leaves some out. The table records about 180,000 clones, about 88% of them present only once. The sample here was peripheral blood, taken 28 days after the second AZD1222 dose. Receptor source: an adult who received the AZD1222 COVID-19 vaccine. Both conserved end residues are part of each CDR3. The D gene is left open where the match is weak. Size values are once, few and many counts, or a class for expanded clones, and some rows have none.

CDR3nt: TGTGCCAGCAGCGCCACAGGGACCCCGGGCACAGATACGCAGTATTTT; CDR3aa: CASSATGTPGTDTQYF; v_gene: TRBV7-3; d_gene: .; abundance: .; len: 16; j_gene: TRBJ2-3
CDR3nt: TGCGCCAGCAGCTTGGGGCAAAAGGGTCAGCCCCAGCATTTT; CDR3aa: CASSLGQKGQPQHF; v_gene: TRBV5-1; d_gene: .; abundance: .; len: 14; j_gene: TRBJ1-5
CDR3nt: TGTGCCACCAGTGAAGCAGCCGGGACCCCTGGGGGGGAGCTGTTTTTT; CDR3aa: CATSEAAGTPGGELFF; v_gene: TRBV24-1; d_gene: .; abundance: once; len: 16; j_gene: TRBJ2-2
CDR3nt: TGTGCCAGCAGCCGCGCCCAGACTGGGGCCAACGTCCTGACTTTC; CDR3aa: CASSRAQTGANVLTF; v_gene: TRBV28; d_gene: .; abundance: .; len: 15; j_gene: TRBJ2-6
CDR3nt: TGTGCCAGCAGTTCTAGCGGAGGCCCAGACACCCAGTACTTC; CDR3aa: CASSSSGGPDTQYF; v_gene: TRBV28; d_gene: TRBD2; abundance: .; len: 14; j_gene: TRBJ2-5
CDR3nt: TGTGCCAGCAGCCTCCCAACATCGGCGAACACCGGGGAGCTGTTTTTT; CDR3aa: CASSLPTSANTGELFF; v_gene: TRBV28; d_gene: .; abundance: .; len: 16; j_gene: TRBJ2-2
CDR3nt: TGTGCCAGCAGCCAAGAAATCCGCTATGGCTACACCTTC; CDR3aa: CASSQEIRYGYTF; v_gene: TRBV14; d_gene: .; abundance: .; len: 13; j_gene: TRBJ1-2
CDR3nt: TGTGCCAGCAGCTTAAGAAGCGTCCCGCAAGGAGATACGCAGTATTTT; CDR3aa: CASSLRSVPQGDTQYF; v_gene: TRBV7-8; d_gene: .; abundance: once; len: 16; j_gene: TRBJ2-3
CDR3nt: TGTGCCAGCAGTTCCTCTACGGCCCCACTAGCAACTAATGAAAAACTGTTTTTT; CDR3aa: CASSSSTAPLATNEKLFF; v_gene: TRBV28; d_gene: .; abundance: .; len: 18; j_gene: TRBJ1-4
CDR3nt: TGTGCCAGCAGACCCTTGGGGCAGGCTGACTCCTACGAGCAGTACTTC; CDR3aa: CASRPLGQADSYEQYF; v_gene: TRBV6-6; d_gene: .; abundance: .; len: 16; j_gene: TRBJ2-7
CDR3nt: TGTGCCAGCAGCGTAGTGACCCCCCTGGGAGAGACCCAGTACTTC; CDR3aa: CASSVVTPLGETQYF; v_gene: TRBV9; d_gene: .; abundance: few; len: 15; j_gene: TRBJ2-5
CDR3nt: TGTGCCAGCAGCTTTGGGTCTAACTATGGCTACACCTTC; CDR3aa: CASSFGSNYGYTF; v_gene: TRBV7-9; d_gene: .; abundance: .; len: 13; j_gene: TRBJ1-2
CDR3nt: TGTGCCAGCAGCTTTGAGTATTCCTACGAGCAGTACTTC; CDR3aa: CASSFEYSYEQYF; v_gene: TRBV7-9; d_gene: .; abundance: few; len: 13; j_gene: TRBJ2-7
CDR3nt: TGTGCCAGCTTGGAGAACACCGGGGAGCTGTTTTTT; CDR3aa: CASLENTGELFF; v_gene: TRBV6-5; d_gene: .; abundance: .; len: 12; j_gene: TRBJ2-2
CDR3nt: TGTGCCTGGAATCCCTCAACGACCTACGAGCAGTACTTC; CDR3aa: CAWNPSTTYEQYF; v_gene: TRBV30; d_gene: .; abundance: .; len: 13; j_gene: TRBJ2-7
CDR3nt: TGTGCCAGCAGTTCAGGGGGAAATAACTATGGCTACACCTTC; CDR3aa: CASSSGGNNYGYTF; v_gene: TRBV6-5; d_gene: TRBD1; abundance: .; len: 14; j_gene: TRBJ1-2
CDR3nt: TGTGCCAGCAGCCAAAGGGACAGGGGAACTAACTATGGCTACACCTTC; CDR3aa: CASSQRDRGTNYGYTF; v_gene: TRBV3-1/TRBV3-2; d_gene: TRBD1; abundance: .; len: 16; j_gene: TRBJ1-2
CDR3nt: TGTGCCAGCAGCTCCTCGTGGCGAGGGGACGAGCAGTACTTC; CDR3aa: CASSSSWRGDEQYF; v_gene: TRBV7-9; d_gene: .; abundance: .; len: 14; j_gene: TRBJ2-7